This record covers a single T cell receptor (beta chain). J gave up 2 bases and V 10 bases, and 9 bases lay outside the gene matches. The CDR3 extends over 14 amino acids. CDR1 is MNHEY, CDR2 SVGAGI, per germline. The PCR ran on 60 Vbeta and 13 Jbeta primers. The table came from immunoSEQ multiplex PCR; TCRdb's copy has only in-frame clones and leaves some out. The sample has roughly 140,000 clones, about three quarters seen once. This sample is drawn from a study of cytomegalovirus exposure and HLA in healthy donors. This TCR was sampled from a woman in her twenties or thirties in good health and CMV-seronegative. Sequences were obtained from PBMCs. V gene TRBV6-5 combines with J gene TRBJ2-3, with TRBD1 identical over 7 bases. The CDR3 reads CATKTGRVTDTQYF. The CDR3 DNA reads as TGTGCCACGAAGACAGGGAGAGTCACAGATACGCAGTATTTT.